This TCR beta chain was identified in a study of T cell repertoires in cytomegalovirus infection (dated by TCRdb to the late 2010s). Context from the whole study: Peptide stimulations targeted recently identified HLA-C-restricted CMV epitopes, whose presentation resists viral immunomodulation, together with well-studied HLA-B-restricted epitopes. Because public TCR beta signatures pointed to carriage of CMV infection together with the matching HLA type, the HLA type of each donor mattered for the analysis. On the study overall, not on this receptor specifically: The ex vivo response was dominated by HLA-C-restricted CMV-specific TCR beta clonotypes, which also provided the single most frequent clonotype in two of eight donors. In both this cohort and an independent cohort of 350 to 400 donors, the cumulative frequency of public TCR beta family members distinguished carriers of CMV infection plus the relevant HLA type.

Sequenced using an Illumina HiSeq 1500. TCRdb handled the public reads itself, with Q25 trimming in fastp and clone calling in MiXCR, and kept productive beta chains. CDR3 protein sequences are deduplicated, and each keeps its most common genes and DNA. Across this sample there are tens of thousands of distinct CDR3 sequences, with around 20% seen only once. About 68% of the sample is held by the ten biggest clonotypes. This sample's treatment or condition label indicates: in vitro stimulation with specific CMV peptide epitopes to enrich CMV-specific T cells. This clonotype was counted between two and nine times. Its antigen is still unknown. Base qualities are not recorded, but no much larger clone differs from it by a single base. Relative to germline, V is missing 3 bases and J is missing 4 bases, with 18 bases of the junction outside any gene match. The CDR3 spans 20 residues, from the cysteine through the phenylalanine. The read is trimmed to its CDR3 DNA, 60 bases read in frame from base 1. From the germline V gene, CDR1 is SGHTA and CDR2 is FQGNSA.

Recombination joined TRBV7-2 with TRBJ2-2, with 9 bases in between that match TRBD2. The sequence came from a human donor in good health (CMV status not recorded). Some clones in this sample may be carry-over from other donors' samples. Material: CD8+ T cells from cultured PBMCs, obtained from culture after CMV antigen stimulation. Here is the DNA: TGTGCCAGCAGCTTGGAGACTAGCGGATTGACCCGGCGAGGCACCGGGGAGCTGTTTTTT. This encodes CASSLETSGLTRRGTGELFF.